Listed below are T cell receptor beta chains from one sample, sequenced in a study of cytotoxic CD8 clonotypes in ibrutinib-treated CLL. Generated by immunoSEQ multiplex PCR, the TCRdb table keeps only in-frame clones and is missing some. This sample has some 150,000 clones, with 70% to 80% found just once. Sample: PBMCs, taken after 12 months of ibrutinib treatment. Receptors were obtained from a human donor with chronic lymphocytic leukemia. CDR3s include the opening cysteine and the closing phenylalanine or tryptophan. A D gene is named only where the DNA matches it firmly. Size tells how often a clone was seen (once, few, many) or the class of an expanded clone, and some rows leave it out.

>TRBJ2-7|TRBV28|-|11|-
TGTGCCAGCAGTGAACTGGGGGGGCAGTACTTC
CASSELGGQYF
>TRBJ2-4|TRBV11-3|-|13|-
TGTGCCAGCAGCTCGGGCCTGGGAATCATTCAGTACTTC
CASSSGLGIIQYF
>TRBJ1-6|TRBV28|few|13|-
TGTGCCAGCAGTTTGTTCGACATTCCCCCCCTCCACTTT
CASSLFDIPPLHF
>TRBJ2-2|TRBV28|-|13|-
TGTGCCAGCAGTCGGAATCCCACCGGGGAGCTGTTTTTT
CASSRNPTGELFF
>TRBJ2-7|TRBV18|-|16|TRBD1
TGTGCCAGCTCACCCGGGACAGGGCTCGTATCTCACGAGCAGTACTTC
CASSPGTGLVSHEQYF
>TRBJ1-4|TRBV9|-|18|-
TGTGCCAGCAGCGTAGGCCGGGGGGCGGCGGGGTATAGTGAAAAACTGTTTTTT
CASSVGRGAAGYSEKLFF
>TRBJ2-1|TRBV4-1|many|16|TRBD2
TGCGCCAGCAGCCAAGGTAGCGGGAGGGTATACAATGAGCAGTTCTTC
CASSQGSGRVYNEQFF
>TRBJ2-5|TRBV7-9|-|19|-
TGTGCCAGCAGCATAGGGGCCGACGGACTACAGAAATTCAAAGAGACCCAGTACTTC
CASSIGADGLQKFKETQYF
>TRBJ1-1|TRBV5-5|once|15|-
TGTGCCAGCAGCTTGGTTTTTGGAGAGAACACTGAAGCTTTCTTT
CASSLVFGENTEAFF
>TRBJ2-3|TRBV21-1|-|13|-
TGTGCCAGCAGCAACCGAAGCACAGATACGCAGTATTTT
CASSNRSTDTQYF
>TRBJ2-1|TRBV11-3|-|14|-
TGTGCCAGCAGCTTGAGGGATGCCTACAATGAGCAGTTCTTC
CASSLRDAYNEQFF
>TRBJ2-2|TRBV28|-|16|-
TGTGCCAGCGCCGCCGGAGCAGGACCGAACACCGGGGAGCTGTTTTTT
CASAAGAGPNTGELFF
>TRBJ1-1|TRBV28|-|15|-
TGTGCCAGCAGGTCGGGGAGTACGGGGAACACTGAAGCTTTCTTT
CASRSGSTGNTEAFF
>TRBJ1-4|TRBV5-1|-|16|-
TGCGCCAGCAGCTTGGGTGAGGCAGTCCTTAATGAAAAACTGTTTTTT
CASSLGEAVLNEKLFF
>TRBJ2-7|TRBV7-9|-|17|TRBD2
TGTGCCAGCAGCTTAGCTGCCCTGGGACTAGCGGCCTACGAGCAGTACTTC
CASSLAALGLAAYEQYF
>TRBJ1-2|TRBV7-3|-|18|TRBD1
TGTGCCAGCAGCTACAGGACAGGCCTTTTAAAATTGAACTATGGCTACACCTTC
CASSYRTGLLKLNYGYTF
>TRBJ1-1|TRBV15|-|15|-
TGTGCCACCAGCAGAGATCTACTGTCGAACACTGAAGCTTTCTTT
CATSRDLLSNTEAFF
>TRBJ2-3|TRBV4-1|-|16|-
TGCGCCAGCAGCCAAGAGGGATCGGGAGCGACAGATACGCAGTATTTT
CASSQEGSGATDTQYF
>TRBJ2-1|TRBV5-1|-|14|-
TGCGCCAGCAGCTTGGATGTGAGGGTGGGGCGTGAGATCTTC
CASSLDVRVGREIF
>TRBJ1-1|TRBV5-1|-|14|TRBD1
TGCGCCAGCAGCTTCCGGACAGGGTATACTGAAGCTTTCTTT
CASSFRTGYTEAFF
>TRBJ2-5|TRBV2|-|14|TRBD2
TGTGCCAGCAAACTCACGCGGGAGCTTTGGACCCAGTACTTC
CASKLTRELWTQYF
>TRBJ2-1|TRBV25-1|once|11|-
TGTGCCAGCCGAAGATACAATGAGCAGTTCTTC
CASRRYNEQFF
>TRBJ1-2|TRBV6-1|-|15|TRBD1
TGTGCCAGCACCTTTTCCGTACAGGGGTCTGGCGGCTACACCTTC
CASTFSVQGSGGYTF
>TRBJ1-1|TRBV6-1|few|12|-
TGTGCCAGCTGGAAAGGAGGGCAAGGAGCTTTCTTT
CASWKGGQGAFF
>TRBJ2-1|TRBV4-1|once|18|-
TGCGCCAGCAGCCAAGAGGATGGAAGCTATAGCTCCTACAATGAGCAGTTCTTC
CASSQEDGSYSSYNEQFF
>TRBJ1-5|TRBV6-5|-|16|TRBD1
TGTGCCAGCAGTCACTCCCGGACAGGGCCAAGTCAGCCCCAGCATTTT
CASSHSRTGPSQPQHF
>TRBJ2-3|TRBV5-6|-|11|-
TGTGCCAGCAGTGAGGAGGATACGCAGTATTTT
CASSEEDTQYF
>TRBJ1-4|TRBV5-3|-|15|TRBD1
TGTGCCAGCAGCTTGGAAGTGACAGGGCGAGAAAAACTGTTTTTT
CASSLEVTGREKLFF
>TRBJ1-5|TRBV28|-|14|-
TGTGCCAGCAGTCCGGGGGGCTCGAATCAGCCCCAGCATTTT
CASSPGGSNQPQHF
>TRBJ2-3|TRBV7-9|-|17|-
TGTGCCAGCAGCTTAGTGACTCGAGGACTAAACACAGATACGCAGTATTTT
CASSLVTRGLNTDTQYF
>TRBJ2-3|TRBV12-5|-|14|-
TGTGCTAGTGGCCCCGGGAAGGTTGCAGATACGCAGTATTTT
CASGPGKVADTQYF
>TRBJ2-1|TRBV13|-|16|TRBD2
TGTGCCAGCAGCCTATCCTGGGGGGGCTCCTACAATGAGCAGTTCTTC
CASSLSWGGSYNEQFF
>TRBJ1-2|TRBV6-5|-|13|-
TGTGCCAGCAGTCAAACACGGACCTATGGCTACACCTTC
CASSQTRTYGYTF
>TRBJ2-7|TRBV19|-|13|-
TGTGCCAGTAGTATCCAGGGCACCTACGAGCAGTACTTC
CASSIQGTYEQYF
>TRBJ2-7|TRBV28|-|16|TRBD1
TGTGCCAGCAGTTCGCGAACATCGACAGGGTTGTGGGAGCAGTACTTC
CASSSRTSTGLWEQYF
>TRBJ2-7|TRBV6-1|-|15|-
TGTGCCAGCAGTGAAGCCCTCGGCGGCTCCTACGAGCAGTACTTC
CASSEALGGSYEQYF
>TRBJ1-2|TRBV5-8|-|14|-
TGTGCCAGCAAGGAGGGGGACCGGATAGATGGCTACACCTTC
CASKEGDRIDGYTF
>TRBJ2-3|TRBV6-4|-|14|TRBD2
TGTGCCAGCGGTGGTAGCGGGGGCACAGATACGCAGTATTTT
CASGGSGGTDTQYF
>TRBJ2-3|TRBV4-1|-|15|TRBD2
TGCGCCAGCAGCCCGGGACTAGGCCTCACAGATACGCAGTATTTT
CASSPGLGLTDTQYF
>TRBJ2-7|TRBV18|-|15|TRBD2
TGTGCCAGCTCACCAGTCCCTAGCGGGGGCTACGAGCAGTACTTC
CASSPVPSGGYEQYF
>TRBJ1-5|TRBV6-5|-|13|-
TGTGCCAGCAGCGATTATAGCAATCAGCCCCAGCATTTT
CASSDYSNQPQHF
>TRBJ1-2|TRBV6-6|-|13|-
TGTGCCAGCAACTTACAGGGTTCAGGGGGCTACACCTTC
CASNLQGSGGYTF
>TRBJ2-6|TRBV6-5|-|15|-
TGTGCCAGCAGAAACAGGGACTCTGGGGCCAACGTCCTGACTTTC
CASRNRDSGANVLTF
>TRBJ2-7|TRBV7-8|-|17|TRBD1
TGTGCCAGCAACACCCCTTTTGGACAGGGGAAAAACTACGAGCAGTACTTC
CASNTPFGQGKNYEQYF
>TRBJ1-2|TRBV4-2|-|14|-
TGTGCCAGCAGCCAAGCAGGGGACGGCTATGGCTACACCTTC
CASSQAGDGYGYTF
>TRBJ2-1|TRBV4-3|-|14|-
TGCGCCAGCAGCCAAGTCGGGGTAGGCAATGAGCAGTTCTTC
CASSQVGVGNEQFF
>TRBJ2-2|TRBV7-8|-|15|TRBD1
TGTGCCAGCAGCCACCGGGACAGCGTCACCGGGGAGCTGTTTTTT
CASSHRDSVTGELFF
>TRBJ2-7|TRBV6-5|-|14|-
TGTGCCAGCACCCGCCTCGGGCGGTCCTACGAGCAGTACTTC
CASTRLGRSYEQYF
>TRBJ2-7|TRBV27|-|12|TRBD1
TGTGCCAGCAGTTCTACAGGGGACGAGCAGTACTTC
CASSSTGDEQYF
>TRBJ2-7|TRBV7-3|once|13|-
TGTGCCAGCAGCTATCGAGGAGGGGACGAGCAGTACTTC
CASSYRGGDEQYF
>TRBJ2-2|TRBV27|-|14|-
TGTGCCAGCAGTTCCGGAACGAACACCGGGGAGCTGTTTTTT
CASSSGTNTGELFF
>TRBJ2-7|TRBV7-9|-|16|-
TGTGCCAGCAGCTCCCCTTACGGACTCGTCGCTTACGAGCAGTACTTC
CASSSPYGLVAYEQYF
>TRBJ1-2|TRBV5-5|-|17|-
TGTGCCAGCAGCTTGGGGGCCCCCCTAAGGGGCAACTATGGCTACACCTTC
CASSLGAPLRGNYGYTF
>TRBJ2-1|TRBV18|-|16|-
TGTGCCAGCTCACCGTCGGAACTGAGCTCCTACAATGAGCAGTTCTTC
CASSPSELSSYNEQFF
>TRBJ2-7|TRBV14|once|15|TRBD1
TGTGCCAGCAGCCCCTGGACAGGGGGCGAAGACGAGCAGTACTTC
CASSPWTGGEDEQYF
>TRBJ2-3|TRBV15|few|13|-
TGTGCCACCAGCAGAGCGGGGGTGGATACGCAGTATTTT
CATSRAGVDTQYF
>TRBJ2-1|TRBV27|-|14|-
TGTGCCAGCAGTTTAGCAGCCTCCTACAATGAGCAGTTCTTC
CASSLAASYNEQFF
>TRBJ2-3|TRBV6-5|-|15|TRBD2
TGTGCCAGCAGTAGCGGGCGCGGGAGAACAGATACGCAGTATTTT
CASSSGRGRTDTQYF
>TRBJ1-5|TRBV7-9|-|12|-
TGTGCCAGCAGCCTAAACAATCAGCCCCAGCATTTT
CASSLNNQPQHF
>TRBJ2-4|TRBV30|-|13|TRBD1
TGTGCCACAACCGGGACAGGGGGGGTAGCTCAGTACTTC
CATTGTGGVAQYF